This T cell receptor beta chain came from a study of identical twins. As concerns this clonotype: The antigen is unknown.

The V gene end was trimmed by 3 bases and the J gene end by 9 bases; junction bases not matched to a gene: 4. CDR3 length: 11 amino acids. Germline CDR1 SQVTM, CDR2 ANQGSEA. Study outcomes and limitations: Fewer insertions were carried by abundant cord blood beta clonotypes, but none was seen in memory repertoires. Conclusions were drawn cross-sectionally by statistical analysis, without following the same donors.

TCRdb called the 5' RACE reads again in MiXCR, with one record for every CDR3 protein. The sample has approximately 620,000 distinct CDR3 sequences, 8.6% seen once. The data also belong to a second study, concerning yellow fever vaccine responses in identical twins.

The receptor comes from a woman between 18 and 29 years old in good health. Sequencing was done on a sample of PBMCs. The chain has TRBV29-1 and TRBJ1-1, with 7 nucleotides matching TRBD1. As DNA, the CDR3 is TGCAGCGTTGAGGCAGGGGGGAAAGCTTTCTTT. It specifies CSVEAGGKAFF.